These T cell receptor beta chains were read from a single sample in a study of blood T cell repertoires in COVID-19. Repertoires were generated with immunoSEQ multiplex PCR, while TCRdb's copy carries only in-frame clones and drops some. Of hundreds of thousands of clones listed, about 91% are singletons. Sequencing was performed on PBMCs or T cells enriched from blood (not recorded which). These receptors were obtained from a young woman who had recovered from COVID-19. Both conserved end residues are trimmed from each CDR3. The D gene is left open where the match is weak.

d_call	v_call	j_call	cdr3_aa
-	TRBV4-3	TRBJ1-3	ASSQEAHREGNTIY
TRBD1	TRBV2	TRBJ2-7	ASYGTGESEQY
-	TRBV19	TRBJ1-4	ASSRGAGPNEKLF
-	TRBV24-1	TRBJ1-5	ATSDSLTENSNQPQH
TRBD1	TRBV3-1/TRBV3-2	TRBJ1-1	ASSHTREAGGRDTEAF
TRBD2	TRBV6-2/TRBV6-3	TRBJ2-5	ASSLHSGGARETQY
-	TRBV2	TRBJ1-1	ASRVDMNTEAF
TRBD1	TRBV18	TRBJ1-2	ASSPVGTDARFLYGYT
-	TRBV15	TRBJ2-1	ATSRDLLGQF
TRBD1	TRBV5-5	TRBJ1-5	ASSQGTGEISNQPQH
TRBD1	TRBV18	TRBJ1-4	ASSLQRTGVGEKLF
TRBD2	TRBV5-1	TRBJ2-3	ASSRYLLAGGGGATDTQY
-	TRBV24-1	TRBJ2-3	ATSDYLYTQY
TRBD1	TRBV4-1	TRBJ1-6	ASSQDQGVSPLH
-	TRBV5-8	TRBJ2-3	ASSLEGGWSTDTQY
TRBD1	TRBV5-1	TRBJ1-4	ASSPQGSNEKLF
-	TRBV7-2	TRBJ2-7	ASSLRESGLV
-	TRBV19	TRBJ2-1	ASSIPGGGSYNEQF
TRBD1	TRBV7-9	TRBJ1-1	ASSSSDTDRALGAF
-	TRBV27	TRBJ1-1	ASSFEGNTEAF
-	TRBV6-4	TRBJ2-1	ASSDSSYNEQF
TRBD1	TRBV27	TRBJ2-7	ASSLSRGRGPGGNEQY
TRBD1	TRBV5-1	TRBJ2-7	ASSLGPKGTGAYEQY
-	TRBV5-5	TRBJ1-2	ASSLRSSGYT
TRBD1	TRBV19	TRBJ1-2	ASTSPGGGGDYGYT
-	TRBV28	TRBJ1-4	ASSLVLEKLF
-	TRBV10-3	TRBJ1-1	AISELGANTEAF
-	TRBV5-1	TRBJ2-7	ASSLEVEKSYEQY
-	TRBV28	TRBJ1-3	ASSLQGPGNTIY
-	TRBV7-9	TRBJ1-5	ASSLDRVGQPQH
TRBD1	TRBV6-5	TRBJ1-5	ASSPQGASNQPQH
TRBD2	TRBV6-2/TRBV6-3	TRBJ2-7	ASSFQNIRTSGRALPYEQY
TRBD1	TRBV15	TRBJ2-7	ATSSSAGGQGLGEQY
-	TRBV14	TRBJ1-1	ASSAQGMNTEAF
TRBD2	TRBV2	TRBJ2-1	ASKPDGLAGGEQF
-	TRBV7-9	TRBJ1-6	ASSLGSSDNSPLH
TRBD1	TRBV19	TRBJ1-5	ASSIAQGAYQPQH
-	TRBV9	TRBJ2-1	ASSVSRGTAYNEQF
TRBD2	TRBV5-5	TRBJ2-6	ASRGEGSGANVLT
TRBD1	TRBV28	TRBJ2-7	ASSAGGKRWEQY
TRBD1	TRBV2	TRBJ1-4	ASSPGQSSVATNEKLF
TRBD1	TRBV4-2	TRBJ2-3	ASSQEDRPPVDTQY
-	TRBV5-5	TRBJ2-3	ASSFTGYRTDTQY
TRBD1	TRBV10-1	TRBJ1-2	ASYRGTFYGYT
TRBD2	TRBV9	TRBJ2-3	ASSDSGRVADTQY
-	TRBV2	TRBJ1-2	ASSGLGQGYGYT
-	TRBV9	TRBJ2-1	ASSGTQRGNNEQF
-	TRBV28	TRBJ1-6	ASSPQDSSYNSPLH
-	TRBV2	TRBJ2-3	ASTLRADTQY
-	TRBV11-2	TRBJ2-5	ASSPNAVAAQY
-	TRBV9	TRBJ2-7	ASSVARSGDLYEQY
-	TRBV5-1	TRBJ2-6	ASSSGAGGANVLT
TRBD1	TRBV7-9	TRBJ1-1	ASSDRQGLGTEAF
-	TRBV7-7	TRBJ2-3	ASSLGGGITTTDTQY
TRBD2	TRBV9	TRBJ2-5	ASSVEPGGRETQY
-	TRBV15	TRBJ1-3	ATSIGSPKTSGNTIY
TRBD1	TRBV27	TRBJ2-5	ASSWIPGTGESWTQY
-	TRBV5-4	TRBJ2-5	ASSLDSYQETQY
TRBD1	TRBV19	TRBJ2-3	ASSATGTGGTDTQY